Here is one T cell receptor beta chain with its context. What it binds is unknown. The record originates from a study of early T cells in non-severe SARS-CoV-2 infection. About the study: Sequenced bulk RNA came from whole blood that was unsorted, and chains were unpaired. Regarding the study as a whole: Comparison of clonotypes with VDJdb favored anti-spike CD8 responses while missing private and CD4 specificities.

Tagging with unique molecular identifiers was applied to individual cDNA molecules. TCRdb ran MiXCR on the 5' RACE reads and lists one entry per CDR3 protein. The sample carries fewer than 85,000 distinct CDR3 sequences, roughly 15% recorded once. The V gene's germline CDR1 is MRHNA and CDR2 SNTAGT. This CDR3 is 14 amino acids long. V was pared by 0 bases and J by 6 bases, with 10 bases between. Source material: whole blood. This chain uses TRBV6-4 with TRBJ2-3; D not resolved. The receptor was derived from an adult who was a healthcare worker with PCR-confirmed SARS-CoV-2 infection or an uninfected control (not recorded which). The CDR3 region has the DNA TGTGCCAGCAGTGACTCTGAAGCCAGGGATACGCAGTATTTT. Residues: CASSDSEARDTQYF.